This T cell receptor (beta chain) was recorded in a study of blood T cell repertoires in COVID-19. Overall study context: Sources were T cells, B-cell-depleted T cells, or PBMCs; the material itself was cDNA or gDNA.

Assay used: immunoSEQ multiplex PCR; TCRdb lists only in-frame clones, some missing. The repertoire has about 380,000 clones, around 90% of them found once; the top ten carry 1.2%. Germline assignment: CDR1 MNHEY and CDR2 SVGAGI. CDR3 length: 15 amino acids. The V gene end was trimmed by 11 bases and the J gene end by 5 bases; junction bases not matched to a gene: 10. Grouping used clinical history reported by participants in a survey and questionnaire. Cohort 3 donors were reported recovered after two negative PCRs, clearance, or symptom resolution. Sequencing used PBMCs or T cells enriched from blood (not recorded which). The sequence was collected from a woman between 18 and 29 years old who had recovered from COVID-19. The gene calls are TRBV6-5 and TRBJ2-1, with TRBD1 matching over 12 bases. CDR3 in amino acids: CACKTGTGGHNEQFF. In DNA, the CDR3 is TGTGCCTGCAAAACCGGGACAGGGGGCCACAATGAGCAGTTCTTC.